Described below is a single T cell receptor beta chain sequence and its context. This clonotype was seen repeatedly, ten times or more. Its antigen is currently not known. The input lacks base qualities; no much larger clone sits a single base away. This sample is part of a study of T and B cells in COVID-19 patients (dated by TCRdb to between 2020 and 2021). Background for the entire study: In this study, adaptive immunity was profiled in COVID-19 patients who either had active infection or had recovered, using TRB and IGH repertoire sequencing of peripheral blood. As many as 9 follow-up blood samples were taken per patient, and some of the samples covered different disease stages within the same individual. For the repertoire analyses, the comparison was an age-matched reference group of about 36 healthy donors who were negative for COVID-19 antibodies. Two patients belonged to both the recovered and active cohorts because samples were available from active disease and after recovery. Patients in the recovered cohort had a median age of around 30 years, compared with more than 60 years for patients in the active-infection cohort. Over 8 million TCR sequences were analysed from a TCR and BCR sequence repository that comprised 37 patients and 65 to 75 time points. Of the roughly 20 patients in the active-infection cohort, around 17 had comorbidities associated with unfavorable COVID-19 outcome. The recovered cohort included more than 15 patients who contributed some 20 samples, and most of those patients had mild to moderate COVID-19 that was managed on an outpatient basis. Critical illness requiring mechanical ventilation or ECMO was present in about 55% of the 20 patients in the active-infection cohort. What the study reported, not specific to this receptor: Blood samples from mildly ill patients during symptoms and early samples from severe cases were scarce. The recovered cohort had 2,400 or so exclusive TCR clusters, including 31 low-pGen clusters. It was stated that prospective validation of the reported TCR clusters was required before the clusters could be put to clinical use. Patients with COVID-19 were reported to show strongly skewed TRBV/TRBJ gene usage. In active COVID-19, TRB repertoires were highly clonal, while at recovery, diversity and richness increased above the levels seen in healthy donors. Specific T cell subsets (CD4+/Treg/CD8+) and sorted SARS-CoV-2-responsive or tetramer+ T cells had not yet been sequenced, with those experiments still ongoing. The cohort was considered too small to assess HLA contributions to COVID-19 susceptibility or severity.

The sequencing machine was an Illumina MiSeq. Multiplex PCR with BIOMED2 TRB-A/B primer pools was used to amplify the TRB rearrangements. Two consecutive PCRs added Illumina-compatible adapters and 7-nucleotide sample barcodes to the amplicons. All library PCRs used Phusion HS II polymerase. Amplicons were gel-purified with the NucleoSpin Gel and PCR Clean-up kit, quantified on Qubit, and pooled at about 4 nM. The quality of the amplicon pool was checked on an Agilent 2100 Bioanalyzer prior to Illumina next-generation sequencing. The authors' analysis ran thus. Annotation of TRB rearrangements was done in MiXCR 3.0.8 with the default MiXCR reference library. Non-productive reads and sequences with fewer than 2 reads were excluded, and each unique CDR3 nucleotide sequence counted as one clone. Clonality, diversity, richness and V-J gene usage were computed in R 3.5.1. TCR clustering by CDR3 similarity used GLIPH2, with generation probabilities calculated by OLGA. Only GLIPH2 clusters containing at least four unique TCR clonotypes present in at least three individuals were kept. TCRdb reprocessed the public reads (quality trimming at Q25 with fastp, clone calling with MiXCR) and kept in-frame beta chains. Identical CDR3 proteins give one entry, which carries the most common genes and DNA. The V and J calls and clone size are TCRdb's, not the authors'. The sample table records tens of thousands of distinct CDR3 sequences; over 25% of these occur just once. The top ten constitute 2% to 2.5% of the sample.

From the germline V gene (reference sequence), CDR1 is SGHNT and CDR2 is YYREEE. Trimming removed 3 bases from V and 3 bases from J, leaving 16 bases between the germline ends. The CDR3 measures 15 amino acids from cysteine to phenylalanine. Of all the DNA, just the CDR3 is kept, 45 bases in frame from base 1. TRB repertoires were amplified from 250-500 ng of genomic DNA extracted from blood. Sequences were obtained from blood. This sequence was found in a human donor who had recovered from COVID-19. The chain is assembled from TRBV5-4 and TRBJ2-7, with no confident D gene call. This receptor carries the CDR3 CASSSRTSSGYEQYF. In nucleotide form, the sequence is TGTGCCAGCAGCTCTCGGACCAGCTCAGGCTACGAGCAGTACTTC. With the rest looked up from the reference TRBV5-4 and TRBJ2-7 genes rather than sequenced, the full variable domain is ETGVTQSPTHLIKTRGQQVTLRCSSQSGHNTVSWYQQALGQGPQFIFQYYREEENGRGNFPPRFSGLQFPNYSSELNVNALELDDSALYLCASSSRTSSGYEQYFGPGTRLTVT.